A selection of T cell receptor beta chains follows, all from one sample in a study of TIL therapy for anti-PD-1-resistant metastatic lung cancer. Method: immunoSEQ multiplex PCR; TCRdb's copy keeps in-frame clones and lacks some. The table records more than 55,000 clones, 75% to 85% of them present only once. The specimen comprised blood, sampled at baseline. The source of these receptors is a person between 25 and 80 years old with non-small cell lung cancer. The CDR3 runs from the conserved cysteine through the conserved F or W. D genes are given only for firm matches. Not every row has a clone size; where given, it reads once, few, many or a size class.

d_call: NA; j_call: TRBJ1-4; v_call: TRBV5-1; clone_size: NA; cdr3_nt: TGCGCCAGCAGCACTGCCCCGTTTCCAACTAATGAAAAACTGTTTTTT; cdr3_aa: CASSTAPFPTNEKLFF
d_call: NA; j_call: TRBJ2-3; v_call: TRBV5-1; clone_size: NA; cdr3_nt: TGCGCCAGCAGCCCCCTACGGGGCACAGATACGCAGTATTTT; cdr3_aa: CASSPLRGTDTQYF
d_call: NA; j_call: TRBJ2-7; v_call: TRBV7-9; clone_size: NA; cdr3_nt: TGTGCCAGCAGCTTAGCGGGGGTTATCTACGAGCAGTACTTC; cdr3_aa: CASSLAGVIYEQYF
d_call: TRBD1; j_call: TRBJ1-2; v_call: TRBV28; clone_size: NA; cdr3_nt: TGTGCCAGCAGTCTTGGACAGGGGCCGCTCTATGGCTACACCTTC; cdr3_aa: CASSLGQGPLYGYTF
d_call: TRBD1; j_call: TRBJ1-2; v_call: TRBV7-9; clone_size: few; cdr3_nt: TGTGCCAGCAGCCACCCCGGACAGGTGAATAACTATGGCTACACCTTC; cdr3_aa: CASSHPGQVNNYGYTF
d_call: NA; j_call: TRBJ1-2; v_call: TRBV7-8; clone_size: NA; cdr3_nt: TGTGCCAGCAGCTGGTTCAGGGGTGGCTACACCTTC; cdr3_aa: CASSWFRGGYTF
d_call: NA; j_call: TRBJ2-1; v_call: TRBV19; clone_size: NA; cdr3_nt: TGTGCCAGTAGTATTACAGGGCTTTACAATGAGCAGTTCTTC; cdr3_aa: CASSITGLYNEQFF
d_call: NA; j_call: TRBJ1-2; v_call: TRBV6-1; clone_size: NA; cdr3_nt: TGTGCCAGCAGTGAAGGGCTCTTAGGCTACACCTTC; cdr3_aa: CASSEGLLGYTF
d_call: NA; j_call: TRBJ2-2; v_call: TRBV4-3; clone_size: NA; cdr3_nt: TGCGCCAGCAGCCAAGATGTAATTGGCGGGGAGCTGTTTTTT; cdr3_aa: CASSQDVIGGELFF
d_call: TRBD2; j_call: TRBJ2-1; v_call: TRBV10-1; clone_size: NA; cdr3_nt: TGCGCCAGCAGTGAGTCCCGGACTAGCGGGACTGACAATGAGCAGTTCTTC; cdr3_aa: CASSESRTSGTDNEQFF
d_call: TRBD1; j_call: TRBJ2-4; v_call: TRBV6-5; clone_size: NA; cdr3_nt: TGTGCCAGCAGGTGGGACAGGGGGGAAAACATTCAGTACTTC; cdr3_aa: CASRWDRGENIQYF
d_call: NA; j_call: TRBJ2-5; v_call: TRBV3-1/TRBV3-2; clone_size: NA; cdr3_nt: TGTGCCAGCAGCCAAGTTCGCCGACGGTCGGGGACCCAGTACTTC; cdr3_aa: CASSQVRRRSGTQYF
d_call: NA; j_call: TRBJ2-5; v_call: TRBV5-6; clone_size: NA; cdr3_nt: TGTGCCAGCAGCTTGTGGTCGGGGAGTGAAGAGACCCAGTACTTC; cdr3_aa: CASSLWSGSEETQYF
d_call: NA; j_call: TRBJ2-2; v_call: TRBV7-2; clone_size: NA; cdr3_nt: TGTGCCAGCAGCCCACCCGGGACGCGGCACACCGGGGAGCTGTTTTTT; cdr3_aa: CASSPPGTRHTGELFF
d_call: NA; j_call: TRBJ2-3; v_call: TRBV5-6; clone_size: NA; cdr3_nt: TGTGCCAGCAGCCCCCTCAGACATATTAACACAGATACGCAGTATTTT; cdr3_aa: CASSPLRHINTDTQYF
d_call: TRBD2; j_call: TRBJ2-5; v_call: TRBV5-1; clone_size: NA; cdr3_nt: TGCGCCAGCAGCTTGGCCTATACTAGCGGCCAAGAGACCCAGTACTTC; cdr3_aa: CASSLAYTSGQETQYF
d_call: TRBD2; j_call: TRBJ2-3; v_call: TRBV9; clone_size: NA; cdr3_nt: TGTGCCAGCAGACAGGATCTAGCGGGAGGGGTGGATACGCAGTATTTT; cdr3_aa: CASRQDLAGGVDTQYF
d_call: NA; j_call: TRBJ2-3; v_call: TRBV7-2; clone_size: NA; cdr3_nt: TGTGCCAGCAGCCTCCGTAGGCTAGCTGAGGCAGATACGCAGTATTTT; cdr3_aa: CASSLRRLAEADTQYF
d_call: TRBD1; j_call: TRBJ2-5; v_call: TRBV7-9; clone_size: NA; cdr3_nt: TGTGCCAGCAGCCAAGGACAGGGGGATCGAGAGACCCAGTACTTC; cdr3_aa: CASSQGQGDRETQYF
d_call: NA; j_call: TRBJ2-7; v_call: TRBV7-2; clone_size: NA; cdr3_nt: TGTGCCAGCAGCTTAGCCCCGGGACAAGGGCTCTCCTACGAGCAGTACTTC; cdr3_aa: CASSLAPGQGLSYEQYF
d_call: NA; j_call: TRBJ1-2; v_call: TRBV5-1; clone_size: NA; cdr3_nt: TGCGCCAGCAGCGCCGACGGAGGTTCTGGTGGCTACACCTTC; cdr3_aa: CASSADGGSGGYTF
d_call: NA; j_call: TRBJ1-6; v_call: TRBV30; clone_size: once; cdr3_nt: TGTGCCTGGGGGGTCCTTTCCTATAATTCACCCCTCCACTTT; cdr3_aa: CAWGVLSYNSPLHF
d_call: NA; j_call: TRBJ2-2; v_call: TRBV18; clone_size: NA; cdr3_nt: TGTGCCAGCTCACCTTTACAGGGGAACACCGGGGAGCTGTTTTTT; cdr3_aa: CASSPLQGNTGELFF
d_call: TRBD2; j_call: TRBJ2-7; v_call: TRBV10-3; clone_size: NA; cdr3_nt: TGTGCCATCAGTGTGAGCGGGAGTTCGAACGAGCAGTACTTC; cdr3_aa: CAISVSGSSNEQYF
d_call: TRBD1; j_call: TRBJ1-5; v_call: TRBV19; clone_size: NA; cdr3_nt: TGTGCCAGTAGTATAGTGGAGACAGGGGTCCAGCCCCAGCATTTT; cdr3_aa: CASSIVETGVQPQHF
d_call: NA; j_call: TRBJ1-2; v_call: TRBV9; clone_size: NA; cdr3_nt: TGTGCCAGCAGCGTAATTGGGCACTATGGCTACACCTTC; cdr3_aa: CASSVIGHYGYTF
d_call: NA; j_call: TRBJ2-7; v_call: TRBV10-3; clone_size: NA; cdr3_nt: TGTGCCATCACCTTGGACGGAACCTACGAGCAGTACTTC; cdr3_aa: CAITLDGTYEQYF
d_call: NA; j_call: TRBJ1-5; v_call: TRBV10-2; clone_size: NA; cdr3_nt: TGCGCCAGCAGTGGGGGGCGCGTAGGTCAGCCCCAGCATTTT; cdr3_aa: CASSGGRVGQPQHF
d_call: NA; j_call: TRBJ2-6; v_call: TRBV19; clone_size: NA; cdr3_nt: TGTGCCAGTATGGGCGGCTCTCCGGGGTCTGGGGCCAACGTCCTGACTTTC; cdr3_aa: CASMGGSPGSGANVLTF
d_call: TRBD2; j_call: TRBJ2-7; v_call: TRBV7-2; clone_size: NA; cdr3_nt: TGTGCCAGCAGCCCTAGCGGGGGGGCCTCCTACGAGCAGTACTTC; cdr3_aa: CASSPSGGASYEQYF
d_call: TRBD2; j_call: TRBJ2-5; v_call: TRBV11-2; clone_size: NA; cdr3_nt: TGTGCCAGCAGCTTAGAACCCTGGACTAGCGGGGACCAAGAGACCCAGTACTTC; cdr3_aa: CASSLEPWTSGDQETQYF
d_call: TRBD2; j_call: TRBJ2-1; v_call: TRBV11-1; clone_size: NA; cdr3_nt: TGTGCCAGCAGCCTCGGGGGGGGCCTGAATGAGCAGTTCTTC; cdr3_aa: CASSLGGGLNEQFF
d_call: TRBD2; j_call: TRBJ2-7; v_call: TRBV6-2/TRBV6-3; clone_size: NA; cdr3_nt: TGTGCCAGCAGTTACACCCTCGGACCGGGACTAGGGGGCTACGAGCAGTACTTC; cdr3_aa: CASSYTLGPGLGGYEQYF
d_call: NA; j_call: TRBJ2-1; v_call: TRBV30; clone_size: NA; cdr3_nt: TGTGCCTGGAGTGTAAGGGGTGGTGGGCTAGCCTACAATGAGCAGTTCTTC; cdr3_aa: CAWSVRGGGLAYNEQFF
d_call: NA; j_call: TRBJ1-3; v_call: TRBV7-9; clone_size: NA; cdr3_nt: TGTGCCAGCAGCTTAAGGAGGGAGTCGGGAAACACCATATATTTT; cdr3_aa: CASSLRRESGNTIYF
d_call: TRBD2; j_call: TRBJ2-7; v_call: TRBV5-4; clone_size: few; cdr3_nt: TGTGCCAGCAGCCAGACTAGCGGGAGGGGCGAGCAGTACTTC; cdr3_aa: CASSQTSGRGEQYF
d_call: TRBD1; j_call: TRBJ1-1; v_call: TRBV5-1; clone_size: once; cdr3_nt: TGCGCCAGCAGCGGCCCGGGACAGGGGGCGAACACTGAAGCTTTCTTT; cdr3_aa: CASSGPGQGANTEAFF
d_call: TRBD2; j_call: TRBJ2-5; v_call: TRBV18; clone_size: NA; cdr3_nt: TGTGCCAGCTCGCCTACTAGCGGGAGTGAGCAAGAGACCCAGTACTTC; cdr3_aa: CASSPTSGSEQETQYF
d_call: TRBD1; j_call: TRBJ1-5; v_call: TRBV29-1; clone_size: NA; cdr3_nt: TGCAGCGTCGGCTTTGGGGACAGTCGCGGCAATCAGCCCCAGCATTTT; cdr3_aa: CSVGFGDSRGNQPQHF
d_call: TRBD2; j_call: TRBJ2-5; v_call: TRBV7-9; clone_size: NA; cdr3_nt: TGTGCCAGCAGCGCCTCTAGCGGGGCCCCCCAAGAGACCCAGTACTTC; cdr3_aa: CASSASSGAPQETQYF
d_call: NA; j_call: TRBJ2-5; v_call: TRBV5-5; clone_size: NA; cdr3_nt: TGTGCCAGCAGCCGAAAAGGGATGGAGCAAGAGACCCAGTACTTC; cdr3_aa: CASSRKGMEQETQYF
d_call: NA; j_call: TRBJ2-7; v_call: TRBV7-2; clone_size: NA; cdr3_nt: TGTGCCAGCACAGTCGATAGGAGGGGTTACTACGAGCAGTACTTC; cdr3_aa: CASTVDRRGYYEQYF
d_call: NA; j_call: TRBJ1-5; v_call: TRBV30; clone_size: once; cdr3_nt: TGTGCCTGGAGTGACATTAGCAATCAGCCCCAGCATTTT; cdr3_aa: CAWSDISNQPQHF
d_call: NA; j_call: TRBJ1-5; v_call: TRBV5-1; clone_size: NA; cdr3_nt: TGCGCCAGCAGCTTGGAAGGTGACAGTTATCAGCCCCAGCATTTT; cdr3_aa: CASSLEGDSYQPQHF
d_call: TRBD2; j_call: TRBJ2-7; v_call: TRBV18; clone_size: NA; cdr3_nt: TGTGCCAGCTCACCGACGACTAGCGGGAGCGAGCAGTACTTC; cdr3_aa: CASSPTTSGSEQYF
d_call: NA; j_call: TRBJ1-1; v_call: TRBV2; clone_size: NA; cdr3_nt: TGTGCCAGCAGTGGCCGACAAGAAAACACTGAAGCTTTCTTT; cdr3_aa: CASSGRQENTEAFF
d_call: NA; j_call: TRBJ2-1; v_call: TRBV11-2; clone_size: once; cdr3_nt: TGTGCCAGCAGCTCCCTAAGATGGTGGAATGAGCAGTTCTTC; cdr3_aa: CASSSLRWWNEQFF
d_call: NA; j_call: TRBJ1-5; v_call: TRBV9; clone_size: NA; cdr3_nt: TGTGCCAGCAGCGTAGGGGACACCAATCAGCCCCAGCATTTT; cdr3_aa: CASSVGDTNQPQHF
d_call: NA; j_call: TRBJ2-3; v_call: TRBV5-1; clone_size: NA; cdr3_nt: TGCGCCAGCAGCTTGGGTTTGGGCTATCAAGATACGCAGTATTTT; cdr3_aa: CASSLGLGYQDTQYF
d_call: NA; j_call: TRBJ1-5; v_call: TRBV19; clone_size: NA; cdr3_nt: TGTGCCAGTAGTGAACGTCGGCTCAATCAGCCCCAGCATTTT; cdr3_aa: CASSERRLNQPQHF
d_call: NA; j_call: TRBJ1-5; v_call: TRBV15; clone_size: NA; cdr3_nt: TGTGCCACCAGCAGATACAATGGATACGCGGACAATCAGCCCCAGCATTTT; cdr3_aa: CATSRYNGYADNQPQHF
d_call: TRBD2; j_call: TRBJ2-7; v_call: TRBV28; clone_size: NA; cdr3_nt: TGTGCCAGCAGTTTAGGAGGTAGCGGGAGTTACGAGCAGTACTTC; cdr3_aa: CASSLGGSGSYEQYF
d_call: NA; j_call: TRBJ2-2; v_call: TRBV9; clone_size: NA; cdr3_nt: TGTGCCAGCAGCGTAGCTGGGGGATCCGGGGAGCTGTTTTTT; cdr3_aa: CASSVAGGSGELFF
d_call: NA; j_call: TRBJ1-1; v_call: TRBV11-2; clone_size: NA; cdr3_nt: TGTGCCAGCAGCCCCCCTACAGGGCCTATCGGGTACACTGAAGCTTTCTTT; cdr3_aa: CASSPPTGPIGYTEAFF
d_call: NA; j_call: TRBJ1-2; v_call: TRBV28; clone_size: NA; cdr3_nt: TGTGCCATCTCAGGGAACTATGGCTACACCTTC; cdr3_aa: CAISGNYGYTF
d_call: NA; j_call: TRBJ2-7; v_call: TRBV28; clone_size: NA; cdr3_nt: TGTGCCAGCAGTTACCCGCTACGGACGGCGGGCTCCTACGAGCAGTACTTC; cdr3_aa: CASSYPLRTAGSYEQYF
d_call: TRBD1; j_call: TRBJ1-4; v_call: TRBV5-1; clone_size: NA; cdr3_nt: TGCGCCAGCAGCCGGACAGGGTCATCCACTAATGAAAAACTGTTTTTT; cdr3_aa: CASSRTGSSTNEKLFF